This T cell receptor beta chain was documented in a study of T cells after yellow fever vaccination. This clonotype was detected only a few times. TCRdb ran MiXCR on the 5' RACE reads and lists one entry per CDR3 protein. Among a few hundred thousand distinct CDR3 sequences listed, less than 20% were seen once. Trimming cost V 5 bases and J 2 bases; bases outside gene matches: 9. The CDR3 has 15 amino acids. CDR1 SGHNT and CDR2 YENEEA come from the germline V gene. The TCR originated in a man younger than 30 who received the YFV17D yellow fever vaccine. The sample consisted of PBMCs, taken about 5 days after the first yellow fever vaccination. The chain is built from TRBV11-3 and TRBJ2-7; the match to TRBD1 covers 7 bases. The CDR3 DNA follows: TGTGCCAGCAGCCTGGGACAGTCTCCCCCCTACGAGCAGTACTTC. This encodes CASSLGQSPPYEQYF.